These T cell receptor beta chains were read from a single sample in a study of T cells in Graves' hyperthyroidism and ophthalmopathy. TCRdb called the multiplex PCR reads again in MiXCR, with one record for every CDR3 protein. The sample holds hundreds of thousands of distinct CDR3 sequences, roughly 15% seen once. Material for sequencing was blood. The receptors originated from a woman in her 50s with Graves' ophthalmopathy. Each CDR3 is given with its conserved first and last residue. A D gene is named only where the DNA matches it firmly.

j_gene | len | v_gene | d_gene | CDR3aa
TRBJ1-1 | 13 | TRBV4-1 | NA | CASSQTTWTEAFF
TRBJ2-2 | 13 | TRBV9 | NA | CASSVSHTGELFF
TRBJ2-7 | 14 | TRBV20-1 | TRBD2 | CSARRSGQPYEQYF
TRBJ2-3 | 19 | TRBV24-1 | TRBD2 | CATSDLPGLAGGSTDTQYF
TRBJ2-2 | 16 | TRBV27 | TRBD2 | CASTHRASGSTGELFF
TRBJ1-1 | 11 | TRBV28 | NA | CALYRNTEAFF
TRBJ2-1 | 13 | TRBV27 | NA | CASRPTGEVEQFF
TRBJ1-3 | 15 | TRBV2 | NA | CAIKGRPTSGNTIYF
TRBJ1-3 | 17 | TRBV28 | NA | CASSSDLGHSSGNTIYF
TRBJ2-4 | 17 | TRBV9 | TRBD1 | CASSVDPADRVKNIQYF
TRBJ1-2 | 15 | TRBV9 | TRBD1 | CASSVGTGDNYGYTF
TRBJ1-1 | 13 | TRBV11-2 | TRBD1 | CASSLERDSEAFF
TRBJ2-1 | 14 | TRBV5-1 | TRBD2 | CASRGLAGFNEQFF
TRBJ2-1 | 14 | TRBV7-3 | NA | CASSLRRETNEQFF
TRBJ1-3 | 13 | TRBV18 | NA | CASSPRGGNTIYF
TRBJ2-2 | 15 | TRBV12-3/TRBV12-4 | NA | CASRPGHANTGELFF
TRBJ1-4 | 14 | TRBV10-3 | NA | CAISAGQSNEKLFF
TRBJ1-2 | 13 | TRBV19 | NA | CASRMRGAHGYTF
TRBJ2-1 | 13 | TRBV30 | NA | CAWSAGTGNEQFF
TRBJ2-3 | 13 | TRBV7-9 | TRBD1 | CASSRDSADTQYF
TRBJ2-1 | 15 | TRBV19 | TRBD2 | CASTLSGGPYNEQFF
TRBJ2-1 | 13 | TRBV20-1 | TRBD1 | CSARQTGDNEQFF
TRBJ2-2 | 16 | TRBV6-1 | TRBD1 | CASSYRTGGSTGELFF
TRBJ2-3 | 15 | TRBV28 | TRBD1 | CASSHRDRGQHTQYF
TRBJ2-1 | 14 | TRBV11-2 | NA | CASSSRVPGGEQFF
TRBJ1-2 | 13 | TRBV10-3 | NA | CAISESRIYGYTF